This entry features one T cell receptor (beta chain) sequence. The sample originates from a study of T cells expressing NK-cell markers. Germline V gives CDR1 DFQATT, CDR2 SNEGSKA (reference sequence). This CDR3 has 13 amino acids. TCRdb derives one entry per CDR3 protein from the 5' RACE reads, leaving out DNA. The listing records approximately 550,000 distinct CDR3 sequences. Sequenced sample: blood T cells: a sorted CD56 or NKG2C T cell subset, CD4+ or CD8+ T cells, or bulk PBMC T cells (not recorded which). The clonotype comes from a man between 18 and 29 years old in good health. The V and J genes are TRBV20-1 and TRBJ2-7; TCRdb gives TRBD2 as the D gene, but with no DNA this cannot be confirmed. The CDR3 loop reads CSASLTLTYEQYF.